What follows are 31 T cell receptor beta chains derived from one specimen sequenced in a study of cytomegalovirus exposure and HLA in healthy donors. PCR was performed using 60 Vbeta and 13 Jbeta primers. Profiling relied on immunoSEQ multiplex PCR, and the TCRdb table lists in-frame clones only, not all of them. The table includes about 140,000 clones, roughly 75% detected once. The sequencing sample was made of PBMCs. These receptors all stem from a man aged 25-40 years in good health.

The chain recombines TRBV6-6 with TRBJ2-5; 8 bases match TRBD1. Near its end, the DNA agrees better with TRBJ2-7, so the J call may be wrong. The CDR3 spans 15 residues. The germline V gene has CDR1 MNHNY and CDR2 SVGAGI (reference sequence). This chain's CDR3 is CASSYLGQDPYEQYF. The CDR3 DNA reads as TGTGCCAGCAGTTACTTGGGACAGGACCCCTACGAGCAGTACTTC.

This clone was seen a few times. Other nucleotide sequences in the sample specify the same CDR3. Here the CDR3 reads CASSQVIRTKTNYGYTF. Written as DNA, the CDR3 is TGCGCCAGCAGCCAAGTCATAAGGACAAAAACTAACTATGGCTACACCTTC. This rearrangement joins TRBV4-1 to TRBJ1-2; a possible D gene is TRBD1 (5 bases). The germline V gene has CDR1 MGHRA and CDR2 YSYEKL. This CDR3 region has 17 residues. V was cut by 1 base and J by 0 bases, with 15 bases left in between.

The chain is built from TRBV19 and TRBJ1-4; tentatively, D is TRBD1 (6 bases). Germline CDR1 and CDR2: LNHDA and SQIVND (reference sequence). V was clipped by 6 bases and J by 4 bases, with 12 bases between them. The CDR3 extends over 14 amino acids. The CDR3 protein is CASSHQGLNEKLFF. CDR3 DNA: TGTGCCAGTAGCCACCAGGGGCTTAATGAAAAACTGTTTTTT.

The rearrangement uses TRBV18 and TRBJ1-1; D possibly corresponds to TRBD1 (6 bases). The CDR3 contains 11 residues. The V and J ends lost 4 bases and 7 bases respectively, with 7 bases between them. Germline V gene data show CDR1 as KGHSH and CDR2 as LQKENI. CDR3 amino acids: CASSRQDEAFF. The CDR3 DNA reads TGTGCCAGCTCACGACAGGATGAAGCTTTCTTT. The variable domain in full, completed from reference TRBV18 and TRBJ1-1, reads NAGVMQNPRHLVRRRGQEARLRCSPMKGHSHVYWYRQLPEEGLKFMVYLQKENIIDESGMPKERFSAEFPKEGPSILRIQQVVRGDSAAYFCASSRQDEAFFGQGTRLTVV.

CDR3 in amino acids: CASSSLQAGGEKLFF. Written as DNA, the CDR3 is TGTGCCAGCAGCTCCCTACAGGCGGGGGGGGAAAAACTGTTTTTT. This chain joins TRBV28 and TRBJ1-4; D may be TRBD1 (5 bases). Between the trimmed V and J ends, which lost 6 bases and 8 bases, there was a span of 19 bases. Germline CDR1 is MDHEN and CDR2 is SYDVKM. This CDR3 is 15 amino acids long.

The chain recombines TRBV6-4 with TRBJ2-1, with D perhaps matching TRBD1 (5 bases). The V gene's germline CDR1 is MRHNA and CDR2 SNTAGT. CDR3 length: 12 amino acids. The V and J ends lost 1 base and 11 bases respectively, with 9 bases between them. In DNA form, the CDR3 reads TGTGCCAGCAGTGACTTAGACAGCCAGCAGTTCTTC. Encoded protein: CASSDLDSQQFF.

Concerning this clone: This same CDR3 is encoded by further DNA sequences in the sample. The chain carries TRBV27 and TRBJ2-3; TRBD2 aligns across 9 bases. CDR3 length: 15 residues. V lost 6 bases to trimming and J lost 5 bases; unmatched junction nucleotides: 9. The germline gives CDR1 MNHEY, CDR2 SMNVEV (reference sequence). CDR3 protein: CASRPLAGVRDTQYF. The CDR3, as DNA: TGTGCCAGCAGACCTTTAGCGGGAGTTCGAGATACGCAGTATTTT.

Note on this clone: An end of the junction does not agree with germline; a read error may underlie this. The chain carries TRBV6-5 and TRBJ1-1, with 9 bases identical to TRBD1. The CDR3 has 9 amino acids. Germline V gene data show CDR1 as MNHEY and CDR2 as SVGAGI. The CDR3 here is CAIGQGLAF. The CDR3 DNA reads TGTGCCATAGGACAGGGGCTGGCCTTT.

The chain has TRBV5-4 and TRBJ2-1, with TRBD2 identical over 12 bases. This CDR3 comprises 15 residues. The V gene's germline CDR1 is SGHNT and CDR2 YYREEE (reference sequence). The V and J ends lost 4 bases and 9 bases, in that order; junction bases with no gene match: 8. CDR3: CASSPPSGRAFEQFF. The CDR3 DNA follows: TGTGCCAGCAGCCCCCCTAGCGGGAGGGCCTTTGAGCAGTTCTTC.

The V gene is TRBV9, the J gene TRBJ2-3; D call uncertain. V was shortened by 3 bases and J by 2 bases, with 13 bases between the two germline ends. The V gene's germline CDR1 is SGDLS and CDR2 YYNGEE. The CDR3 consists of 15 residues. Written as DNA, the CDR3 is TGTGCCAGCAGCGGGAGTCCGAACCCCACAGATACGCAGTATTTT. The encoded protein is CASSGSPNPTDTQYF.

This clone was observed a handful of times. This chain joins TRBV2 and TRBJ2-3; 10 bases are shared with TRBD2. Germline lookup yields CDR1 SNHLY and CDR2 FYNNEI. J was trimmed by 2 bases and V by 2 bases; bases with no gene match: 7. The CDR3 is 17 residues long. This CDR3 reads CASSEFAAGGPTDTQYF. DNA for the CDR3: TGTGCCAGCAGTGAATTCGCAGCGGGAGGGCCCACAGATACGCAGTATTTT. Variable domain in full (rest from reference TRBV2 and TRBJ2-3): EPEVTQTPSHQVTQMGQEVILRCVPISNHLYFYWYRQILGQKVEFLVSFYNNEISEKSEIFDDQFSVERPDGSNFTLKIRSTKLEDSAMYFCASSEFAAGGPTDTQYFGPGTRLTVL.

The rearrangement links TRBV5-1 to TRBJ2-5; D perhaps matches TRBD1 (5 bases). The end of the DNA aligns better with TRBJ2-7, so the J call may be wrong. The CDR3 loop spans 15 amino acids. From germline, CDR1 is SGHRS and CDR2 YFSETQ. The CDR3 DNA reads TGCGCCAGCAGCTTGAATCAGGGTCGGGCCGACGAGCAGTACTTC. Encoded protein: CASSLNQGRADEQYF.

This clone turned up a few times. At one end the junction does not follow the germline gene, possibly because of a read error. The chain recombines TRBV7-7 with TRBJ2-1; weak D call: TRBD1 (6 bases). Looked up from germline, CDR1 is SSHAT and CDR2 is FNYEAQ (reference sequence). This CDR3 contains 14 residues. For the CDR3, the DNA is TGTGCTAGCAGCGCCCGACAGGCGGACAATGAGCAGTTCTTC. Translated: CASSARQADNEQFF.

The chain has TRBV7-2 and TRBJ2-7; a possible D gene is TRBD1 (5 bases). The V end was cut by 1 base, the J end by 6 bases, with 16 bases between. The CDR3 is 15 residues long. Germline loops: CDR1 SGHTA, CDR2 FQGNSA. CDR3 DNA: TGTGCCAGCAGCTTAGGGGGCGGTTCCCCTGTCGAGCAGTACTTC. It yields the protein CASSLGGGSPVEQYF.

The chain carries TRBV9 and TRBJ2-7; perhaps TRBD2 as D (5 bases). Trimming removed 0 bases at V and 6 bases at J, with 19 bases between. The CDR3 loop spans 16 amino acids. Germline V gene data show CDR1 as SGDLS and CDR2 as YYNGEE. The DNA for the CDR3 is TGTGCCAGCAGCGTAGGCTCGGACCGACGAGAGGGCGAGCAGTACTTC. Protein: CASSVGSDRREGEQYF.

This clone appeared a few times. The chain couples TRBV27 to TRBJ2-7; 9 bases map to TRBD1. The germline V gene encodes CDR1 MNHEY and CDR2 SMNVEV (reference sequence). The ends lost 9 bases at V and 7 bases at J; junction bases unmatched: 10. The CDR3 length is 13 residues. CDR3: CASQRDRVGEQYF. The DNA for the CDR3 is TGTGCCAGTCAGCGGGACAGGGTGGGTGAGCAGTACTTC.

Only a few counts were recorded for this clone. This rearrangement joins TRBV7-9 to TRBJ2-5, with 12 bases fitting TRBD2. The CDR3 has 15 residues. The V gene's germline CDR1 is SEHNR and CDR2 FQNEAQ (reference sequence). V lost 3 bases to trimming and J lost 4 bases; unmatched junction nucleotides: 3. CDR3 nucleotides: TGTGCCAGCAGCTTGACTAGCGGGAGAGGAGAGACCCAGTACTTC. Protein: CASSLTSGRGETQYF.

This clone was observed a few times. In DNA, the CDR3 is TGTGCCAGCAGCTTAGGGCCGGGTTCGGGGCAGCCCCAGCATTTT. This codes for CASSLGPGSGQPQHF. The V call is TRBV7-9, the J call TRBJ1-5; D unresolved. Trimming pared 1 base from V and 7 bases from J, leaving 14 bases between. CDR3 length: 15 amino acids. CDR1 and CDR2 (germline): SEHNR, FQNEAQ (reference sequence).

The sample holds a few counts of this clone. This chain links TRBV18 with TRBJ2-5; 12 bases line up with TRBD2. The CDR3 has 16 amino acids. The V gene end was trimmed by 6 bases and the J gene end by 4 bases; junction bases not matched to a gene: 9. CDR1 is KGHSH and CDR2 is LQKENI in the germline V gene. The chain's CDR3 is CASSAGLAGIRETQYF. The CDR3 DNA reads TGTGCCAGCTCGGCCGGACTAGCGGGAATAAGAGAGACCCAGTACTTC.

CDR3 amino acids: CASSYGQGRFF. In DNA, the CDR3 is TGTGCCAGCAGCTATGGACAGGGTCGGTTCTTC. The chain carries TRBV7-6 and TRBJ2-1, with 8 bases matching TRBD1. V dropped 4 bases and J dropped 15; count of bases not matched to a gene: 5. The CDR3 spans 11 residues. The germline V gene has CDR1 SGHVS and CDR2 FNYEAQ.

The genes are TRBV7-2 and TRBJ2-3; D call uncertain. The germline gives CDR1 SGHTA, CDR2 FQGNSA. With 3 bases removed from V and 6 bases from J, the gap between germline ends came to 10 bases. The length of the CDR3 is 13 residues. The CDR3 DNA sequence: TGTGCCAGCAGCTTCCGTCCACAGGATACGCAGTATTTT. This gives the protein CASSFRPQDTQYF.

This chain joins TRBV7-9 and TRBJ1-5; 8 bases are a match to TRBD1. V dropped 1 base and J dropped 7; count of bases not matched to a gene: 15. The CDR3 consists of 18 residues. The germline gives CDR1 SEHNR, CDR2 FQNEAQ (reference sequence). DNA of the CDR3: TGTGCCAGCAGCTTAGTTCTTACCCTACAGGGGGGTGACCAGCCCCAGCATTTT. This translates into CASSLVLTLQGGDQPQHF.

This clone was observed once. V and J are TRBV2 and TRBJ1-1, with 7 bases identical to TRBD1. Germline loops: CDR1 SNHLY, CDR2 FYNNEI. J was trimmed by 0 bases and V by 6 bases; bases with no gene match: 7. The CDR3 has 15 residues. The CDR3 sequence: CASRVTGVMNTEAFF. The DNA for the CDR3 is TGTGCCAGCAGAGTTACAGGGGTCATGAACACTGAAGCTTTCTTT.

By frequency in the sample, this clone is medium-sized. The chain joins TRBV6-4 to TRBJ2-2; TRBD2 agrees at 8 bases. CDR1 and CDR2 (germline): MRHNA, SNTAGT. Trimming cost V 3 bases and J 3 bases; bases outside gene matches: 0. The CDR3 has 14 residues. This CDR3 is CASSEAGDTGELFF. Here the CDR3 DNA reads TGTGCCAGCAGTGAAGCGGGAGACACCGGGGAGCTGTTTTTT.

This sequence joins TRBV5-4 and TRBJ2-3; the D gene is possibly TRBD2 (6 bases). The CDR3 totals 14 residues. The germline V gene encodes CDR1 SGHNT and CDR2 YYREEE (reference sequence). The V and J ends lost 6 bases and 2 bases respectively, with 13 bases between them. CDR3 bases: TGTGCCAGCAAGGCGGGGCGCCTCACAGATACGCAGTATTTT. It translates to CASKAGRLTDTQYF.

J is TRBJ1-1 and V is TRBV19; 8 bases agree with TRBD1. V lost 3 bases and J lost 4; bases outside the gene matches: 4. CDR3 size: 14 residues. Germline CDR1 LNHDA, CDR2 SQIVND (reference sequence). CDR3 in amino acids: CASSMWQGATEAFF. DNA of the CDR3: TGTGCCAGTAGTATGTGGCAGGGGGCCACTGAAGCTTTCTTT.

The chain joins TRBV12-5 to TRBJ2-2; TRBD2 agrees at 10 bases. V was pared by 7 bases and J by 1 base, with 6 bases of the junction left unmatched. The CDR3 loop spans 16 amino acids. Germline loops: CDR1 LGHNT, CDR2 FRNRAP. Here the CDR3 DNA reads TGTGCTAGTGCCCTTCTAGCGGGAGAGAACACCGGGGAGCTGTTTTTT. Protein product: CASALLAGENTGELFF.

This chain links TRBV7-2 with TRBJ1-5, with TRBD1 identical over 8 bases. V trimming: 10 bases; J trimming: 1 base; junction bases outside the gene matches: 9. From germline, CDR1 is SGHTA and CDR2 FQGNSA. The CDR3 has 15 residues. The CDR3 protein is CATSDRAGSNQPQHF. The CDR3 nucleotides are TGTGCCACCTCGGACAGGGCGGGGAGCAATCAGCCCCAGCATTTT.

The chain carries TRBV28 and TRBJ1-2, with 7 positions matching TRBD1. This CDR3 has 14 residues. Trimming took 5 bases from V and 2 from J; bases not matched to a gene: 5. The germline gives CDR1 MDHEN, CDR2 SYDVKM. The DNA for the CDR3 is TGTGCCAGCAGTCCGGGACAGCAGAACTATGGCTACACCTTC. Its translation: CASSPGQQNYGYTF.

V and J are TRBV7-2 and TRBJ2-7, with D possibly being TRBD2 (5 bases). Germline V gene sequence: CDR1 SGHTA, CDR2 FQGNSA. Trimming took off 5 bases at V and 3 bases at J, with 23 bases between the two ends. The CDR3 loop spans 17 amino acids. The CDR3 loop reads CASSARPRGTTIYEQYF. The CDR3, as DNA: TGTGCCAGCAGCGCACGACCCCGGGGTACTACGATCTACGAGCAGTACTTC.

The chain has TRBV7-9 and TRBJ1-1; 10 bases align to TRBD1. J gave up 4 bases and V 6 bases, and 11 bases lay outside the gene matches. In germline, CDR1 is SEHNR, CDR2 FQNEAQ (reference sequence). The CDR3 is 16 residues long. The CDR3 is CASRSTGGRSSTEAFF. Here the CDR3 DNA reads TGTGCCAGCAGGTCGACAGGGGGCCGGAGCAGCACTGAAGCTTTCTTT.